This T cell receptor beta chain was identified during a study of T cell responses to AZD1222 COVID-19 vaccine (dated by TCRdb to the early 2020s). General notes on the study: AZD1222 recipients with second doses at about 4 weeks or about 12 weeks were pooled, because spike-specific TCR depth and breadth did not differ between schedules. Trial participants were enrolled by age into 18-55, 56-69 and 70-plus year subgroups, with roughly 150, 30 and 60 TCR-sequenced participants respectively. TCR sequencing was performed for fewer than 250 trial participants, of whom 207 were given two doses of AZD1222 and around 25 were given two doses of MenACWY control vaccine. On the study overall, not on this receptor specifically: Because no samples from the day 14 peak response were available, repertoires could be characterized only after the peak T cell response. Most participants were white British and females outnumbered males, and the authors suggested that clonal diversity may have been underestimated. CD4 TCRs associated with the vaccine covered the entire spike protein, and the dominant responses were in regions 160-218 and 743-854. Epitopes outside the regions mutated in the B.1.351 and B.1.1.7 variants were reportedly recognized by nearly half of the unique spike-specific TCRs. In the small 56-69-year group, the increase in depth fell short of significance, most likely because of low power. A significant rise in spike-specific TCR breadth and depth was observed after two AZD1222 doses relative to day 0 and relative to MenACWY recipients. Conclusions about previously exposed vaccinees are limited because only six or seven AZD1222 recipients were SARS-CoV-2 seropositive at baseline.

The time point label corresponds to: baseline before first vaccination. The vaccinee samples were drawn from two UK trials, COV001 and COV002, one of which was a single-blind randomized controlled phase 2/3 trial testing AZD1222 (ChAdOx1 nCoV-19) in healthy adults. For TCRbeta chain sequencing, PBMC samples were collected from trial participants at day 0 and at day 28 after the second dose. Relative to germline, V is missing 6 bases and J is missing 6 bases, with 5 bases of the junction outside any gene match. Inclusive of the bounding cysteine and phenylalanine, the CDR3 is 14 residues long. The entry retains the CDR3 DNA only, 42 bases that are in frame from base 1. The germline V gene specifies SNHLY as CDR1 and FYNNEI as CDR2. A word on this clone: The clone's antigen remains unknown. No qualities accompany the bases; no much larger clone lies one base away.

The CDR3 regions of human TCRbeta chains were subjected to immunosequencing. The authors processed their data as follows. Repertoire TCRs were checked for matches against a reference library of SARS-CoV-2-specific TCRs that had been generated using the MIRA antigen-specificity platform. Breadth meant the fraction of unique TCRs that were SARS-CoV-2-associated, whereas depth meant the fraction of total T cells that were SARS-CoV-2-associated. Using the MIRA data, every spike-specific TCR was mapped to the spike region that the TCR reacted to and assigned to either a CD4 or a CD8 class. Log10-transformed breadth and depth values were compared by one-way ANOVA with Sidak's multiple comparisons tests. The table comes from immuneACCESS by way of TCRdb, which keeps in-frame sequences with V and J called. Part of the clones is missing from these tables; in studies checked, under half for an unresolved V gene and the rest for unknown reasons. V, J and clone size are taken as reported in that table, and D and trimming were inferred from the DNA itself. The sample includes more than 150,000 clones, with around 92% observed a single time. Jointly, the top ten make up roughly 10% of the sample.

Material: peripheral blood, obtained on day 0 of AZD1222 vaccination. The chain is made from TRBV2 and TRBJ1-6; 7 of the junction bases match TRBD1. This TCR came from an adult in good health. For the CDR3, the sequence is CASRPQGINSPLHF. The DNA is TGTGCCAGCAGACCACAGGGGATTAATTCACCCCTCCACTTT.